The 13 T cell receptor beta chains reported below all come from one sample, sequenced in a study of Ad26.COV2.S vaccination and SARS-CoV-2 variants (dated by TCRdb to about 2021). Taken with the paper, the label for treatment or condition translates to: about 20 received Ad26.COV2.S at low or high dose, single or two shots; roughly 5 received placebo; per-sample allocation not given. For vaccine and placebo recipients, the sequenced repertoires came from samples collected on day 63 after the first injection. The method behind the library was the immunoSEQ multiplex PCR assay. Entries here come from immuneACCESS through TCRdb and include only in-frame sequences with V and J called. Some clones fail to appear in such tables; in the studies checked, an unresolved V gene covers under half of the shortfall, and the cause of the remainder is unknown. For this sample there are about 680,000 clones; approximately 88% appear just once. Clones ranked in the top ten supply around 1.5% of the sample.

Specimen: peripheral blood, collected in a trial of Ad26.COV2.S vaccine versus placebo. The receptors were gathered from a person between 18 and 60 years old who received the Ad26.COV2.S COVID-19 vaccine or a placebo.

This chain connects TRBV6-5 to TRBJ2-3, with 15 positions matching TRBD2. CDR1 is MNHEY, CDR2 SVGAGI, per germline. This CDR3 has 15 amino acids. The ends lost 2 bases at V and 6 bases at J; junction bases unmatched: 0. The chain's CDR3 is CASSYGTSGGDTQYF. CDR3 sequence (DNA): TGTGCCAGCAGTTACGGGACTAGCGGGGGGGATACGCAGTATTTT.

In its sample, this clone was seen once. The chain links TRBV7-8 to TRBJ2-3; D is unresolved. The CDR3 covers 12 residues. V lost 5 bases and J 5 bases, leaving 8 bases between the germline ends. From germline, CDR1 is SGHVS and CDR2 FQNEAQ. DNA for the CDR3: TGTGCCAGCAGCCCGGTACGAGATACGCAGTATTTT. Protein sequence: CASSPVRDTQYF. The entire variable domain, with the rest obtained from reference TRBV7-8 and TRBJ2-3, is as follows: GAGVSQSPRYKVAKRGQDVALRCDPISGHVSLFWYQQALGQGPEFLTYFQNEAQLDKSGLPSDRFFAERPEGSVSTLKIQRTQQEDSAVYLCASSPVRDTQYFGPGTRLTVL.

This chain connects TRBV5-4 to TRBJ2-5; D gene ambiguous. The germline V gene has CDR1 SGHNT and CDR2 YYREEE (reference sequence). Trimming removed 4 bases from V and 5 bases from J, with 15 bases in between. The length of the CDR3 is 14 residues. The CDR3 bases are TGTGCCAGCAGCGAAGCCCCGGCGCGGGAGACCCAGTACTTC. Translated: CASSEAPARETQYF.

Comment on this clone: The sample holds other DNA sequences that translate to the same CDR3. The gene calls are TRBV12-3 or TRBV12-4 and TRBJ1-5; D is ambiguous. Trimming cost V 4 bases and J 6 bases, with 7 bases left between them. The CDR3 runs to 12 residues. The CDR3 spells CASSSRGQPQHF. The DNA of the CDR3 is TGTGCCAGCAGTTCCCGCGGTCAGCCCCAGCATTTT.

The chain employs TRBV7-2 and TRBJ1-1, with TRBD1 as a possible D gene (6 bases). The CDR3 consists of 16 residues. Germline values: CDR1 SGHTA, CDR2 FQGNSA. Trimming removed 3 bases at V and 5 bases at J, with 19 bases between. CDR3 sequence (DNA): TGTGCCAGCAGCTTGCGACTACAGGGATTTTCTACTGAAGCTTTCTTT. Amino acid sequence: CASSLRLQGFSTEAFF.

The gene calls are TRBV11-2 and TRBJ2-7; possible D gene TRBD1, 5 bases. Germline lookup yields CDR1 SGHAT and CDR2 FQNNGV. The CDR3 loop spans 16 amino acids. V was shortened by 1 base and J by 4 bases, with 17 bases between the two germline ends. As DNA, the CDR3 is TGTGCCAGCAGCTTAGTATCTGGGGCGCAGAATTACGAGCAGTACTTC. Translating gives CASSLVSGAQNYEQYF.

This chain uses TRBV27 with TRBJ1-4; 8 positions match TRBD1. With 3 bases clipped from V and 7 bases from J, the junction kept 7 bases outside the gene matches. Looked up from germline, CDR1 is MNHEY and CDR2 is SMNVEV (reference sequence). The CDR3 loop spans 15 amino acids. Written as DNA, the CDR3 is TGTGCCAGCAGTTTTGCAGGGGGCGCGTTTGAAAAACTGTTTTTT. Its translation: CASSFAGGAFEKLFF.

The chain has TRBV7-3 and TRBJ1-1; D remains ambiguous. Trimming left V 5 bases short and J 0 bases short, with 10 bases between. The germline V gene encodes CDR1 SGHTA and CDR2 FQGTGA. This CDR3 is 14 amino acids long. The CDR3 DNA reads TGTGCCAGCAGCCCGGGAGCAATGAACACTGAAGCTTTCTTT. This sequence encodes CASSPGAMNTEAFF.

The rearrangement uses TRBV7-3 and TRBJ2-7, with 8 bases aligning to TRBD2. This CDR3 spans 14 amino acids. Germline V CDR1 and CDR2: SGHTA, FQGTGA. The junction had 6 bases not matched to a gene; V was cut back by 5 bases and J by 3 bases. As DNA, the CDR3 is TGTGCCAGCAGCCCGAGCGGGGGCCGCTACGAGCAGTACTTC. It is translated as CASSPSGGRYEQYF.

V and J are TRBV5-1 and TRBJ2-2; D uncertain. CDR1 is SGHRS and CDR2 is YFSETQ in the germline V gene. CDR3 length: 15 amino acids. V lost 1 base and J 6 bases, leaving 13 bases between the germline ends. DNA of the CDR3: TGCGCCAGCAGCTTGAGAGGCTTGGTCGCCGGGGAGCTGTTTTTT. Protein product: CASSLRGLVAGELFF.

V is TRBV19 and J is TRBJ2-5; 12 nucleotides agree with TRBD2. The ends lost 3 bases at V and 2 bases at J; junction bases unmatched: 4. Germline CDR1 and CDR2: LNHDA and SQIVND (reference sequence). The CDR3 spans 16 residues. The CDR3 DNA reads TGTGCCAGTAGTATCCAACTAGCGGGGGGACAAGAGACCCAGTACTTC. This sequence encodes CASSIQLAGGQETQYF.

This clone was detected only once. The CDR3 loop is CSVEGRQGETQYF. Written as DNA, the CDR3 is TGCAGCGTTGAAGGAAGACAGGGTGAGACCCAGTACTTC. The chain links TRBV29-1 to TRBJ2-5, with 7 nucleotides matching TRBD1. Germline lookup yields CDR1 SQVTM and CDR2 ANQGSEA. The V gene end was trimmed by 1 base and the J gene end by 5 bases; junction bases not matched to a gene: 4. There are 13 residues in the CDR3.

This chain connects TRBV5-6 to TRBJ2-1, with 7 bases that match TRBD2. The J segment lost 4 bases and the V segment lost 4 bases, leaving 11 bases of the junction unmatched. This CDR3 has 16 amino acids. Germline V gene sequence: CDR1 SGHDT, CDR2 YYEEEE. CDR3 DNA sequence: TGTGCCAGCAGCCCAAGGACTAGTAACAGATACAATGAGCAGTTCTTC. It encodes CASSPRTSNRYNEQFF.